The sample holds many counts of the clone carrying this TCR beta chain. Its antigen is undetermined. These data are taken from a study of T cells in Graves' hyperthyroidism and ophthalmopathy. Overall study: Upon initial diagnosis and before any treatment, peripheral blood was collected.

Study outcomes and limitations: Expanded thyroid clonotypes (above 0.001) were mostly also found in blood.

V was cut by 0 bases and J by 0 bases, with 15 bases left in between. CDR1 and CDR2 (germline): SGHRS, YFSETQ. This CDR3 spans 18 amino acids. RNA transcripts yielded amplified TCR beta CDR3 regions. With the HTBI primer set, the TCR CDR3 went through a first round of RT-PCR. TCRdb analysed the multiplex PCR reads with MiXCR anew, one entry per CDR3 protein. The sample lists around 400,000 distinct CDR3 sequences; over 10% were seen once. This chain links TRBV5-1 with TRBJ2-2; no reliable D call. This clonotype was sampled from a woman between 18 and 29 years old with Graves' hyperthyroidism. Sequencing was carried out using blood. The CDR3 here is CASSLGPSDGSNTGELFF. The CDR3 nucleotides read TGCGCCAGCAGCTTGGGGCCGAGCGACGGGTCGAACACCGGGGAGCTGTTTTTT.